The 28 T cell receptor beta chains reported below all come from one sample, sequenced in a study of T-cell memory formation after mild COVID-19. Via MiXCR, TCRdb re-called the 5' RACE reads, giving one row per CDR3 protein. The table shows about 350,000 distinct CDR3 sequences, with roughly 13% occurring only once. Input material: PBMCs or a T cell subset sorted from them (not recorded which). The receptors here all came from a man aged 18 to 35 who had mild COVID-19 (a few samples of this study predate the infection). Cell type and time point are not known.

The CDR3 spells CASSSRSNYGYTF. The CDR3 nucleotides read TGTGCCAGCAGCTCTAGATCTAACTATGGCTACACCTTC. The genes are TRBV3-1 and TRBJ1-2; the D is unclear. V shed 5 bases and J shed 0 bases, with 7 bases lying between them. The germline CDR1 and CDR2 sequences are LGHDT and YNNKEL (reference sequence). This CDR3 has 13 amino acids.

The table lists this clonotype with a few counts. The chain links TRBV5-5 to TRBJ1-5, with 8 bases identical to TRBD1. The CDR3 extends over 13 amino acids. Germline V lookup: CDR1 SGHKS, CDR2 YYEKEE (reference sequence). With V trimmed by 3 bases and J by 4 bases, 0 bases remained unmatched. CDR3 nucleotides: TGTGCCAGCAGCTGGACAGGGAATCAGCCCCAGCATTTT. Translation: CASSWTGNQPQHF. The full variable domain, with the rest looked up from reference TRBV5-5 and TRBJ1-5, is DAGVTQSPTHLIKTRGQQVTLRCSPISGHKSVSWYQQVLGQGPQFIFQYYEKEERGRGNFPDRFSARQFPNYSSELNVNALLLGDSALYLCASSWTGNQPQHFGDGTRLSIL.

The gene calls are TRBV12-3 or TRBV12-4 and TRBJ2-7; tentatively, D is TRBD1 (6 bases). Trimming took off 3 bases at V and 3 bases at J, with 18 bases between the two ends. The CDR3 consists of 16 residues. CDR3: CASSFSWIGGRYEQYV. The CDR3 DNA follows: TGTGCCAGCAGTTTTAGCTGGATAGGGGGTCGCTACGAGCAGTACGTC.

This clonotype has just a few counts. V gene TRBV11-2 combines with J gene TRBJ2-1; D gene unclear. Trimming removed 5 bases at V and 10 bases at J, with 9 bases between. Germline V gene data show CDR1 as SGHAT and CDR2 as FQNNGV. The CDR3 is made up of 11 amino acids. CDR3 residues: CASSELAEQFF. The CDR3 bases are TGTGCCAGCAGCGAGCTTGCCGAGCAGTTCTTC. Using reference TRBV11-2 and TRBJ2-1 for the parts outside the CDR3, the full variable domain is EAGVAQSPRYKIIEKRQSVAFWCNPISGHATLYWYQQILGQGPKLLIQFQNNGVVDDSQLPKDRFSAERLKGVDSTLKIQPAKLEDSAVYLCASSELAEQFFGPGTRLTVL.

This clonotype showed up just a few times. The chain uses TRBV18 and TRBJ2-3; the match to TRBD2 covers 8 bases. The germline gives CDR1 KGHSH, CDR2 LQKENI. The J segment lost 4 bases and the V segment lost 3 bases, leaving 6 bases of the junction unmatched. This CDR3 is 15 amino acids long. For the CDR3, the DNA is TGTGCCAGCTCACCGGCGGGGGGACGGCCAGATACGCAGTATTTT. Translated, it gives CASSPAGGRPDTQYF. Full variable domain (missing parts from reference TRBV18 and TRBJ2-3): NAGVMQNPRHLVRRRGQEARLRCSPMKGHSHVYWYRQLPEEGLKFMVYLQKENIIDESGMPKERFSAEFPKEGPSILRIQQVVRGDSAAYFCASSPAGGRPDTQYFGPGTRLTVL.

This clonotype occurred a few times. This chain uses TRBV9 with TRBJ2-1, with 10 bases fitting TRBD2. The CDR3 contains 12 residues. The J segment lost 15 bases and the V segment lost 3 bases, leaving 6 bases of the junction unmatched. Germline V gives CDR1 SGDLS, CDR2 YYNGEE. The CDR3 sequence: CASSGTSGVSFF. CDR3 bases: TGTGCCAGCAGCGGTACTAGCGGGGTTTCGTTCTTC.

The rearrangement uses TRBV7-2 and TRBJ1-1; D uncertain. The germline V gene has CDR1 SGHTA and CDR2 FQGNSA. V lost 3 bases, J lost 7 bases, and 12 bases lay in between. CDR3 length: 13 residues. CDR3 sequence reads: CASSFTDDHEAFF. For the CDR3, the DNA is TGTGCCAGCAGCTTTACGGACGATCATGAAGCTTTCTTT.

The chain carries TRBV7-9 and TRBJ2-7; 12 bases fit TRBD1. Germline trimming cut 5 bases from V and 7 bases from J; bases unmatched to any gene: 6. CDR1 and CDR2 (germline): SEHNR, FQNEAQ (reference sequence). This CDR3 is built from 14 residues. The DNA for the CDR3 is TGTGCCAGCAGCCCGGGACAGGGGGCCGGAGAGCAGTACTTC. It codes for CASSPGQGAGEQYF. Looking up the rest from reference TRBV7-9 and TRBJ2-7 gives the full variable domain: DTGVSQNPRHKITKRGQNVTFRCDPISEHNRLYWYRQTLGQGPEFLTYFQNEAQLEKSRLLSDRFSAERPKGSFSTLEIQRTEQGDSAMYLCASSPGQGAGEQYFGPGTRLTVT.

V is TRBV20-1 and J is TRBJ2-1; perhaps TRBD2 as D (6 bases). CDR1 is DFQATT, CDR2 SNEGSKA, per germline (reference sequence). The CDR3 is 16 amino acids. With 0 bases removed from V and 9 bases from J, the gap between germline ends came to 21 bases. The CDR3 is CSARDVFLGGTGEQFF. The CDR3 DNA is TGCAGTGCTAGAGATGTGTTCCTCGGGGGAACCGGTGAGCAGTTCTTC.

This clonotype was counted only a few times. This chain connects TRBV12-3 or TRBV12-4 to TRBJ2-7, with 8 bases that match TRBD1. CDR3 length: 13 amino acids. V lost 6 bases and J lost 3; bases outside the gene matches: 4. CDR3 loop: CASRQGAHYEQYF. The CDR3 coding sequence is TGTGCCAGCAGGCAGGGGGCCCACTACGAGCAGTACTTC.

The V and J genes are TRBV4-3 and TRBJ2-3, with D unresolved. V was shortened by 1 base and J by 6 bases, with 17 bases between the two germline ends. The length of the CDR3 is 16 residues. Germline V lookup: CDR1 LGHNA, CDR2 YSLEER. For the CDR3, the DNA is TGCGCCAGCAGCCAAGTTATACCGCCGACCCGTGATACGCAGTATTTT. This translates into CASSQVIPPTRDTQYF.

This clonotype has more than one count but fewer than ten. The chain recombines TRBV7-8 with TRBJ2-5; 8 nucleotides match TRBD1. V trimming: 4 bases; J trimming: 7 bases; junction bases outside the gene matches: 11. Germline CDR1 SGHVS, CDR2 FQNEAQ. This CDR3 is 15 amino acids long. The CDR3 sequence is CASSSGQGGAATQYF. CDR3 sequence (DNA): TGTGCCAGCAGCTCTGGACAGGGAGGCGCAGCGACCCAGTACTTC.

This clonotype turned up a few times. This chain joins TRBV6-2 or TRBV6-3 and TRBJ2-7; D assignment may be TRBD1 or TRBD2 (5 bases each). V was pared by 7 bases and J by 4 bases, with 17 bases between. This CDR3 contains 14 residues. Germline V CDR1 and CDR2: MNHEY, SVGEGT. CDR3 loop: CASTRDALAYEQYV. CDR3 nucleotides: TGTGCCAGCACCCGGGACGCACTGGCTTACGAGCAGTACGTC.

This clonotype was seen more than once but under ten times. The CDR3 loop reads CASRRQEANYGYTF. The CDR3 bases are TGCGCCAGCAGACGACAGGAAGCTAACTATGGCTACACCTTC. The V call is TRBV5-1, the J call TRBJ1-2, with D tentatively TRBD1 (6 bases). V was clipped by 5 bases and J by 0 bases, with 11 bases between them. The germline V gene encodes CDR1 SGHRS and CDR2 YFSETQ. This CDR3 is built from 14 residues.

This chain connects TRBV25-1 to TRBJ2-3; possibly TRBD2 for D (5 bases). From germline, CDR1 is MGHDK and CDR2 SYGVNS. The CDR3 runs 13 residues. Between the trimmed V and J ends, which lost 6 bases and 5 bases, there was a span of 12 bases. The chain's CDR3 is CASSEGRGDTQYF. DNA for the CDR3: TGTGCCAGCAGCGAGGGCCGCGGAGATACGCAGTATTTT.

The rearrangement links TRBV20-1 to TRBJ2-3; 8 nucleotides agree with TRBD2. Germline values: CDR1 DFQATT, CDR2 SNEGSKA (reference sequence). Trimming at V came to 6 bases and at J to 2 bases, leaving 7 bases not matched to a gene. The CDR3 has 14 amino acids. The CDR3 protein is CSAMVAGSTDTQYF. The CDR3 DNA follows: TGCAGTGCCATGGTAGCGGGGTCCACAGATACGCAGTATTTT.

This clonotype came up many times. The chain carries TRBV15 and TRBJ2-3; D may be TRBD2 (5 bases). V lost 0 bases to trimming and J lost 2 bases, with 12 bases between them. Germline V gene sequence: CDR1 LNHNV, CDR2 YYDKDF (reference sequence). The CDR3 loop spans 16 amino acids. The CDR3 sequence is CATSRDEGRVTDTQYF. The CDR3 nucleotides are TGTGCCACCAGCAGAGATGAAGGGAGAGTCACAGATACGCAGTATTTT.

This clonotype was counted at least ten times. The chain is built from TRBV12-3 or TRBV12-4 and TRBJ2-3, with 9 bases that match TRBD2. After removal of 10 bases from V and 4 bases from J, the junction contained 6 bases not matched to a gene. This CDR3 has 13 amino acids. The CDR3 DNA is TGTGCCACCACTTCTAGCGGGGCAGATACGCAGTATTTT. The encoded protein is CATTSSGADTQYF.

This clonotype was picked up a small number of times. This chain links TRBV5-4 with TRBJ2-1, with D maybe TRBD2 (6 bases). The V end lost 5 bases, the J end lost 9 bases, and 18 bases lay between the germline ends. The germline CDR1 and CDR2 sequences are SGHNT and YYREEE (reference sequence). The CDR3 is 14 amino acids. The CDR3 region is CASRRTGTPSEQFF. The CDR3, as DNA: TGTGCCAGCAGGAGAACCGGGACTCCGAGTGAGCAGTTCTTC.

This clonotype has a handful of counts. This rearrangement joins TRBV7-9 to TRBJ2-5; tentative D call: TRBD1 (6 bases). V was trimmed by 5 bases and J by 2 bases, leaving 15 bases between them. Germline V gene lookup returns CDR1 SEHNR and CDR2 FQNEAQ (reference sequence). The CDR3 is 15 residues long. The CDR3 DNA is TGTGCCAGCAGCGGCCCCGACAGGAGTCAAGAGACCCAGTACTTC. Residues: CASSGPDRSQETQYF.

This clonotype was observed once. The chain has TRBV9 and TRBJ2-2; a weak D match, TRBD2 (6 bases). This CDR3 spans 15 amino acids. Trimming cost V 8 bases and J 7 bases, with 21 bases left between them. Germline assignment: CDR1 SGDLS and CDR2 YYNGEE. CDR3 sequence: CASTKLAVAGGELFF. The CDR3 DNA follows: TGTGCCAGTACAAAATTAGCGGTCGCCGGCGGGGAGCTGTTTTTT.

The table lists this clonotype with a few counts. The J gene is TRBJ1-4, the V gene TRBV5-6, with a weak D call TRBD1 (5 bases). V was pared by 5 bases and J by 10 bases, with 9 bases between. CDR1 is SGHDT, CDR2 YYEEEE, per germline. There are 11 residues in the CDR3. The CDR3 sequence is CASSRGGKLFF. DNA for the CDR3: TGTGCCAGCAGTCGGGGGGGAAAACTGTTTTTT.

This clonotype was observed a few times. The rearrangement joins TRBV5-4 to TRBJ2-7, with 11 bases that match TRBD2. J gave up 5 bases and V 3 bases, and 4 bases lay outside the gene matches. The CDR3 covers 14 residues. Germline V CDR1 and CDR2: SGHNT, YYREEE (reference sequence). This chain's CDR3 is CASSSPGLADEQYF. The CDR3 nucleotides are TGTGCCAGCAGCTCGCCGGGACTAGCGGACGAGCAGTACTTC. The whole variable domain, remainder taken from reference TRBV5-4 and TRBJ2-7, is ETGVTQSPTHLIKTRGQQVTLRCSSQSGHNTVSWYQQALGQGPQFIFQYYREEENGRGNFPPRFSGLQFPNYSSELNVNALELDDSALYLCASSSPGLADEQYFGPGTRLTVT.

This clonotype was counted many times. V is TRBV6-2 or TRBV6-3 and J is TRBJ2-1; TRBD2 is a possible D gene (7 bases). Trimming shortened V by 7 bases and J by 7 bases, and 11 bases separated the two germline ends. This CDR3 has 12 residues. CDR1 is MNHEY and CDR2 is SVGEGT in the germline V gene. The CDR3 DNA reads TGTGCCAGCAAGGGGGGGTTGAATGAGCAGTTCTTC. Protein: CASKGGLNEQFF.

This clonotype was found a few times. The chain uses TRBV5-1 and TRBJ1-2; 8 bases line up with TRBD1. Germline trimming cut 4 bases from V and 3 bases from J; bases unmatched to any gene: 5. Germline CDR1 SGHRS, CDR2 YFSETQ. This CDR3 has 14 amino acids. The CDR3 region has the DNA TGCGCCAGCAGCATCCCGGGACAGGACTATGGCTACACCTTC. Translated: CASSIPGQDYGYTF. Variable domain in full (rest from reference TRBV5-1 and TRBJ1-2): KAGVTQTPRYLIKTRGQQVTLSCSPISGHRSVSWYQQTPGQGLQFLFEYFSETQRNKGNFPGRFSGRQFSNSRSEMNVSTLELGDSALYLCASSIPGQDYGYTFGSGTRLTVV.

The chain uses TRBV11-2 and TRBJ1-4, with D unresolved. Trimming took 5 bases from V and 14 from J, leaving 15 bases between them. Germline V gene sequence: CDR1 SGHAT, CDR2 FQNNGV. The CDR3 runs to 12 residues. The CDR3 sequence: CASSPRTASLFF. CDR3 DNA sequence: TGTGCCAGCAGCCCGAGGACTGCCTCCCTGTTTTTT.

A few counts support this clonotype. The chain joins TRBV7-9 to TRBJ1-6; D is uncertain. V shed 3 bases and J shed 10 bases, with 16 bases lying between them. The CDR3 has 15 amino acids. Germline loops: CDR1 SEHNR, CDR2 FQNEAQ (reference sequence). Here the CDR3 DNA reads TGTGCCAGCAGCTTGTTTCGTCAGTTGGACTCACCCCTCCACTTT. Translating gives CASSLFRQLDSPLHF. Full variable domain (outside the CDR3, taken from reference TRBV7-9 and TRBJ1-6): DTGVSQNPRHKITKRGQNVTFRCDPISEHNRLYWYRQTLGQGPEFLTYFQNEAQLEKSRLLSDRFSAERPKGSFSTLEIQRTEQGDSAMYLCASSLFRQLDSPLHFGNGTRLTVT.

The chain uses TRBV28 and TRBJ2-5; tentatively, D is TRBD2 (7 bases). The germline gives CDR1 MDHEN, CDR2 SYDVKM. Trimming cost V 6 bases and J 7 bases, with 21 bases left between them. The CDR3 is 15 residues long. The CDR3 DNA follows: TGTGCCAGCAGCAGTCCGGGGGGCGCACTGTGGACCCAGTACTTC. Translating gives CASSSPGGALWTQYF.